The source of this T cell receptor (beta chain) is a study of blood T cell repertoires in COVID-19. Study-wide context: Specimens from acute and convalescent COVID-19 originated in the United States, Italy and Spain. Sources were T cells, B-cell-depleted T cells, or PBMCs; the material itself was cDNA or gDNA.

CDR3 length: 16 amino acids. Trimming stripped 0 bases from V and 0 bases from J, with 9 bases between. Germline V CDR1 and CDR2: ENHRY, SYGVKD. Per the authors' pipeline: Reference gene primer amplification gave estimated nucleated cell counts. Some clones are missing from TCRdb's copy, which holds only in-frame ones; the method was immunoSEQ multiplex PCR. V and J calls and clone size are copied from that table; D and trimming were computed from the DNA. The table includes fewer than 200,000 clones, approximately 84% detected once. The chain uses TRBV10-3 and TRBJ2-1; no clear D. Sequencing used peripheral blood. This TCR came from a man aged 40-49 years who had recovered from COVID-19. CDR3 sequence: CAISESRQISYNEQFF. As DNA, the CDR3 is TGTGCCATCAGTGAGTCGCGGCAGATCTCCTACAATGAGCAGTTCTTC.